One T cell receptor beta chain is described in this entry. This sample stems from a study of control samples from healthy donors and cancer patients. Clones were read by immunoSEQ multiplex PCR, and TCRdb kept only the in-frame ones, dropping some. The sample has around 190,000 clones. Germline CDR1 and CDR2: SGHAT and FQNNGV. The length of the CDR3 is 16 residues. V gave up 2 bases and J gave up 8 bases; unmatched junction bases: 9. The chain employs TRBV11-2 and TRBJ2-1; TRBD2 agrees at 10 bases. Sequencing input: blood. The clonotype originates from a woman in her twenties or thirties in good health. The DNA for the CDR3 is TGTGCCAGCAGCTTACCTAGCGGGGGATTCCGGGATGAGCAGTTCTTC. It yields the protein CASSLPSGGFRDEQFF.